Given below is one T cell receptor beta chain in context. Everyone who donated was a healthy bone marrow donor. The sample originates from a study of cytomegalovirus exposure and HLA in healthy donors. On the study more broadly: Of 300 to 500 genotyped donors, around 76% clustered with self-reported Caucasian donors.

Primers included in the PCR were 60 Vbeta and 13 Jbeta primers. The table came from immunoSEQ multiplex PCR; TCRdb's copy has only in-frame clones and leaves some out. This table has about 130,000 clones, about 84% appearing once. The sequencing sample was made of PBMCs. The sequence derives from a man in his late teens or twenties in good health and CMV-seropositive.

CDR3 in amino acids: CASSHQNRADGYTF. The CDR3 DNA reads as TGTGCCAGCAGCCATCAGAACAGGGCGGATGGCTACACCTTC. The chain recombines TRBV11-2 with TRBJ1-2; a weak D match, TRBD1 (6 bases). V was clipped by 5 bases and J by 6 bases, with 16 bases between them. Germline V gene lookup returns CDR1 SGHAT and CDR2 FQNNGV. This CDR3 region has 14 residues.